These T cell receptor beta chains were read from a single sample in a study of blood T cell repertoires in COVID-19. Produced via immunoSEQ multiplex PCR; TCRdb's table is partial and in-frame only. This table has about 340,000 clones, about 93% appearing once. Sequencing used peripheral blood. The source of these receptors is a woman aged 18-29 years who had recovered from COVID-19. The CDR3 runs from the conserved cysteine through the conserved F or W. D genes are given only for firm matches. Size tells how often a clone was seen (once, few, many) or the class of an expanded clone, and some rows leave it out.

TRBJ1-5 | . | TRBV4-1 | . | TGCGCCAGCAGCGCTCACGCTCAGGACAGAAATCAGCCCCAGCATTTT | CASSAHAQDRNQPQHF
TRBJ1-2 | . | TRBV4-3 | TRBD1 | TGCGCCAGCAGCCCTACCGGGACAGGGGTTGGCTACACCTTC | CASSPTGTGVGYTF
TRBJ2-3 | . | TRBV11-3 | TRBD1 | TGTGCCAGCAAAGACAGGGTTTCAGATACGCAGTATTTT | CASKDRVSDTQYF
TRBJ1-4 | . | TRBV5-4 | . | TGTGCCAGCAGCTTGGCCACAGGTGCTAGGGGTGAAAAACTGTTTTTT | CASSLATGARGEKLFF
TRBJ2-1 | few | TRBV5-6 | . | TGTGCCAGCAGCTTGGGCCTGAGGAATGAGCAGTTCTTC | CASSLGLRNEQFF
TRBJ1-1 | . | TRBV7-2 | . | TGTGCCAGCAGCTTAGATTGGGCTCACACTGAAGCTTTCTTT | CASSLDWAHTEAFF
TRBJ1-3 | . | TRBV6-5 | TRBD1 | TGTGCCAGCACCCTAGACAGGGCTGGAAACACCATATATTTT | CASTLDRAGNTIYF
TRBJ2-1 | . | TRBV24-1 | TRBD2 | TGTGCCACCAGTGACACTAGCGGGAGCTATGAGCAGTTCTTC | CATSDTSGSYEQFF
TRBJ2-3 | . | TRBV7-2 | . | TGTGCCAGCAGCCCGCAACCAGCGGCAGATACGCAGTATTTT | CASSPQPAADTQYF
TRBJ2-3 | . | TRBV19 | . | TGTGCCAGTAGTATCTACGGTGGCGGATACAATACGCAGTATTTT | CASSIYGGGYNTQYF
TRBJ2-5 | . | TRBV5-4 | TRBD2 | TGTGCCAGCAGCCCCCTAGCGGGAGAGCAAGAGACCCAGTACTTC | CASSPLAGEQETQYF
TRBJ1-2 | . | TRBV6-1 | . | TGTGCCAGCAGTGAGACGGAGCCTCACACCTTC | CASSETEPHTF
TRBJ1-2 | . | TRBV15 | . | TGTGCCACCAGCAGAGGTCAAGGGGGCTATGGCTACACCTTC | CATSRGQGGYGYTF
TRBJ2-1 | . | TRBV7-9 | TRBD2 | TGTGCCAGCAGACTAGCGGATCTCTACAATGAGCAGTTCTTC | CASRLADLYNEQFF
TRBJ2-5 | once | TRBV6-2/TRBV6-3 | . | TGTGCCAGCAGTTACTCCGAGGACCAAGAGACCCAGTACTTC | CASSYSEDQETQYF
TRBJ2-1 | . | TRBV29-1 | TRBD2 | TGCAGCGTTCAGGGGGCTAGCGGGAGGGTTGAGCAGTTCTTC | CSVQGASGRVEQFF
TRBJ2-1 | . | TRBV15 | TRBD2 | TGTGCCACCAGCAGGAGCGGGAGCTCCTACAATGAGCAGTTCTTC | CATSRSGSSYNEQFF